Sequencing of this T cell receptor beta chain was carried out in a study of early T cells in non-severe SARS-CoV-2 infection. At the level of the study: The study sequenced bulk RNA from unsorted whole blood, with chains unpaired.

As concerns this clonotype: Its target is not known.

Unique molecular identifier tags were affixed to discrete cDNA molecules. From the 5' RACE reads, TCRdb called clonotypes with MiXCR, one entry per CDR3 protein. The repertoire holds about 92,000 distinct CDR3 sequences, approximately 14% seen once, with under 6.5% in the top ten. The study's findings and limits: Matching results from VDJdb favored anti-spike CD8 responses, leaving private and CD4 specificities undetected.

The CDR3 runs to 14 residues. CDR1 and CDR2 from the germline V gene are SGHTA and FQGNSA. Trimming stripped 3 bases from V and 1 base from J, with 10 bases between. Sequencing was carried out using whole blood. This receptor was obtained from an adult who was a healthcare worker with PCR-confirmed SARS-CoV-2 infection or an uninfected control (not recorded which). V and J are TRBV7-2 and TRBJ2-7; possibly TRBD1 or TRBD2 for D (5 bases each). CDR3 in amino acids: CASSLGRVSYEQYF. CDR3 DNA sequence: TGTGCCAGCAGCTTGGGACGGGTATCCTACGAGCAGTACTTC.